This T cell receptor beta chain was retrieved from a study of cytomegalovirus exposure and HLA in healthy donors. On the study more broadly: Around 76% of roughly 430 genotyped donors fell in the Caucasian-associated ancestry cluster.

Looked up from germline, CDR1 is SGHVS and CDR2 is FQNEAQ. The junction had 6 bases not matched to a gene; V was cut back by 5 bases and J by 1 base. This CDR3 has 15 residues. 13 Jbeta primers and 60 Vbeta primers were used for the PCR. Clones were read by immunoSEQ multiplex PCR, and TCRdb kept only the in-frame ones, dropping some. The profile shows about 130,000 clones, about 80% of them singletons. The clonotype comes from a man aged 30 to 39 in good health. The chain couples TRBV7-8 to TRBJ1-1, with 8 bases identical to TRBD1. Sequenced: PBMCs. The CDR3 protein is CASSRPGTGNTEAFF. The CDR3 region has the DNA TGTGCCAGCAGCCGTCCCGGGACAGGGAACACTGAAGCTTTCTTT.